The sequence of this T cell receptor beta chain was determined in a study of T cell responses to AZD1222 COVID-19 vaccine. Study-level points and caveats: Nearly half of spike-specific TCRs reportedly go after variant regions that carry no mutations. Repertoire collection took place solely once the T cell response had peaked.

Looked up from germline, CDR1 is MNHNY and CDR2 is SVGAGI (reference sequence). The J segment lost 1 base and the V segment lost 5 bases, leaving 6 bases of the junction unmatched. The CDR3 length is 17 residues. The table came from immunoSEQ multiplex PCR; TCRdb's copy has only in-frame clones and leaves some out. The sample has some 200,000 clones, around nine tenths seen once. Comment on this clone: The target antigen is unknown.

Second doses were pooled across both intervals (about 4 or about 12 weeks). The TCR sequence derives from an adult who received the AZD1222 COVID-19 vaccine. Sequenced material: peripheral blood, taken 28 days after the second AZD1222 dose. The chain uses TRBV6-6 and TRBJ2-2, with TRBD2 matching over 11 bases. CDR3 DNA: TGTGCCAGCAGTCTCATGGGACTAGCGGTGAACACCGGGGAGCTGTTTTTT. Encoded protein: CASSLMGLAVNTGELFF.